These T cell receptor beta chains were read from a single sample in a study of T cells expressing NK-cell markers. TCRdb reprocessed the 5' RACE reads, with one entry per CDR3 protein and no DNA. The specimen's table records some 460,000 distinct CDR3 sequences. The sample consisted of blood T cells: a sorted CD56 or NKG2C T cell subset, CD4+ or CD8+ T cells, or bulk PBMC T cells (not recorded which). Source of these receptors: a woman aged 45 to 65 in good health. Each CDR3 is given with its conserved first and last residue.

>TRBV5-1|TRBJ2-1
CASSLVFRGGSYNEQFF
>TRBV5-6|TRBJ2-5
CASSFSSTETQYF
>TRBV11-3|TRBJ2-3
CASSIGLAGSADTQYF
>TRBV12-3/TRBV12-4|TRBJ2-1
CASSSQGARFF
>TRBV12-3/TRBV12-4|TRBJ2-7
CASSPGTRFYEQYF
>TRBV12-3/TRBV12-4|TRBJ2-1
CASSRGATQGGQFF
>TRBV14|TRBJ2-4
CASSQAGQSGIQYF
>TRBV12-3/TRBV12-4|TRBJ2-5
CASSYTKQGLAKTQYF
>TRBV12-3/TRBV12-4|TRBJ2-5
CASSFNAAGTQYF
>TRBV29-1|TRBJ1-2
CSVGRIPGDYGYTF
>TRBV7-2|TRBJ2-2
CASRGGALSTGELFF
>TRBV5-1|TRBJ1-2
CASSRTISGRQGVNGYTF
>TRBV28|TRBJ2-1
CASSLELAGYYNEQFF
>TRBV15|TRBJ2-2
CATSRVRTNTGELFF
>TRBV20-1|TRBJ2-1
CSARDLERGRFF
>TRBV5-1|TRBJ1-4
CASSLDGPWGTNEKLFF
>TRBV5-1|TRBJ2-5
CASSLQGLSETQYF
>TRBV10-3|TRBJ1-6
CATQEGQGGSPLHF
>TRBV5-1|TRBJ2-5
CASSLEAARGDQYF
>TRBV29-1|TRBJ1-5
CSVGEQGNQPQHF
>TRBV20-1|TRBJ2-7
CSATTGTGRTYEQYF
>TRBV20-1|TRBJ2-2
CSASDRVTGELFF
>TRBV15|TRBJ1-6
CATSLGGLNKMSSYNSPLHF